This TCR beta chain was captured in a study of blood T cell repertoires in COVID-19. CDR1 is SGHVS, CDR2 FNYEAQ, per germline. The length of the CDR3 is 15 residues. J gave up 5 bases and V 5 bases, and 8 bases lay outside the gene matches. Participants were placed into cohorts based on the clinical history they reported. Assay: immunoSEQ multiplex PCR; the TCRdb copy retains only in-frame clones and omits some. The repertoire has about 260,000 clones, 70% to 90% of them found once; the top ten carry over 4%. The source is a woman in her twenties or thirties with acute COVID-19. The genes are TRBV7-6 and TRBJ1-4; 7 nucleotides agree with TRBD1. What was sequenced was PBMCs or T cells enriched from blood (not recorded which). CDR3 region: CASSPRWDRNEKLFF. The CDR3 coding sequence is TGTGCCAGCAGCCCCCGATGGGACAGAAATGAAAAACTGTTTTTT. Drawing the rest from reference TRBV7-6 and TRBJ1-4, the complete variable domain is GAGVSQSPRYKVTKRGQDVALRCDPISGHVSLYWYRQALGQGPEFLTYFNYEAQQDKSGLPNDRFSAERPEGSISTLTIQRTEQRDSAMYRCASSPRWDRNEKLFFGSGTQLSVL.